The 21 T cell receptor beta chains reported below all come from one sample, sequenced in a study of cytomegalovirus exposure and HLA in healthy donors. The protocol was immunoSEQ multiplex PCR, while the TCRdb copy is restricted to in-frame clones and leaves out a portion. Seen here are approximately 200,000 clones, 75% to 95% observed once, and the top ten hold approximately 1.1%. What was sequenced was PBMCs. These receptors came from a young woman in good health and CMV-seronegative.

This rearrangement joins TRBV4-1 to TRBJ1-5; D is undetermined. CDR1 MGHRA and CDR2 YSYEKL come from the germline V gene. V gave up 4 bases and J gave up 4 bases, with 20 bases separating them. This CDR3 has 17 residues. For the CDR3, the DNA is TGCGCCAGCAGCCTAACTTTTACACCGTCCGGGAATCAGCCCCAGCATTTT. It specifies CASSLTFTPSGNQPQHF.

Only one count was recorded for this clone. The chain employs TRBV29-1 and TRBJ2-3; D is uncertain. The V end lost 4 bases, the J end lost 2 bases, and 7 bases lay between the germline ends. The CDR3 consists of 12 residues. The V gene's germline CDR1 is SQVTM and CDR2 ANQGSEA. The CDR3 DNA is TGCAGCGTTGGCGTTTACACAGATACGCAGTATTTT. This codes for CSVGVYTDTQYF.

V gene TRBV5-4 combines with J gene TRBJ1-2; 7 nucleotides match TRBD1. Germline trimming cut 1 base from V and 0 bases from J; bases unmatched to any gene: 6. This CDR3 spans 16 amino acids. The germline CDR1 and CDR2 sequences are SGHNT and YYREEE (reference sequence). In DNA, the CDR3 is TGTGCCAGCAGCTTGCGACAGGGAGGTCCTAACTATGGCTACACCTTC. This sequence encodes CASSLRQGGPNYGYTF.

The chain is built from TRBV28 and TRBJ1-4; a weak D match, TRBD1 (5 bases). The length of the CDR3 is 15 residues. The germline CDR1 and CDR2 sequences are MDHEN and SYDVKM. Trimming cost V 6 bases and J 0 bases, with 11 bases left between them. DNA for the CDR3: TGTGCCAGCAGGGGGCACCCTGCAACTAATGAAAAACTGTTTTTT. Protein sequence: CASRGHPATNEKLFF.

The chain combines TRBV27 with TRBJ2-1, with TRBD2 matching over 9 bases. This CDR3 contains 15 residues. Germline assignment: CDR1 MNHEY and CDR2 SMNVEV (reference sequence). Trimming cost V 1 base and J 8 bases; bases outside gene matches: 6. The CDR3: CASSLLAGVADEQFF. The CDR3 DNA reads TGTGCCAGCAGTTTATTAGCGGGAGTGGCGGATGAGCAGTTCTTC.

The chain combines TRBV6-1 with TRBJ2-5, with TRBD2 as a possible D gene (6 bases). CDR1 and CDR2 (germline): MNHNS, SASEGT. The CDR3 consists of 14 residues. Trimming removed 4 bases at V and 0 bases at J, with 9 bases between. In DNA, the CDR3 is TGTGCCAGCAGTGTGTCGGGGGACCAAGAGACCCAGTACTTC. Translating gives CASSVSGDQETQYF.

V is TRBV19 and J is TRBJ1-2; the D is unclear. Trimming took off 0 bases at V and 8 bases at J, with 13 bases between the two ends. CDR1 and CDR2 (germline): LNHDA, SQIVND (reference sequence). The CDR3 extends over 14 amino acids. The CDR3 protein is CASSIETNTPGYTF. The CDR3 nucleotides are TGTGCCAGTAGTATAGAAACGAACACCCCAGGCTACACCTTC.

V usage is TRBV19 and J usage is TRBJ1-5; D not resolved. Germline V gives CDR1 LNHDA, CDR2 SQIVND (reference sequence). Trimming pared 5 bases from V and 2 bases from J, leaving 19 bases between. CDR3 length: 17 amino acids. This chain's CDR3 is CASSETWTGGGNQPQHF. The CDR3 DNA follows: TGTGCCAGTAGTGAAACCTGGACTGGTGGTGGCAATCAGCCCCAGCATTTT.

This chain connects TRBV2 to TRBJ1-1; D call uncertain. Germline V gene sequence: CDR1 SNHLY, CDR2 FYNNEI. The V end lost 4 bases, the J end lost 8 bases, and 17 bases lay between the germline ends. This CDR3 region has 14 residues. CDR3 coding DNA: TGTGCCAGCAGTGGGGAGGAGGGTCTTAACGAAGCTTTCTTT. It specifies CASSGEEGLNEAFF.

The chain employs TRBV30 and TRBJ2-7; D might be TRBD2 (6 bases). The CDR3 sequence is 13 residues long. V lost 0 bases to trimming and J lost 6 bases, with 12 bases between them. Germline-derived CDR1 and CDR2 are GTSNPN and SVGIG (reference sequence). CDR3 DNA: TGTGCCTGGAGTGTAGTAGGGCGGGGCGAGCAGTACTTC. Its protein is CAWSVVGRGEQYF.

The chain uses TRBV2 and TRBJ2-2; TRBD2 matches at 10 bases. The V and J ends lost 6 bases and 3 bases, in that order; junction bases with no gene match: 4. The V gene's germline CDR1 is SNHLY and CDR2 FYNNEI. This CDR3 region has 15 residues. The CDR3 DNA sequence: TGTGCCAGCAGCCTAGCGGGAGTATACACCGGGGAGCTGTTTTTT. Translated: CASSLAGVYTGELFF.

V gene TRBV7-9 combines with J gene TRBJ1-2, with D maybe TRBD1 (6 bases). In germline, CDR1 is SEHNR, CDR2 FQNEAQ (reference sequence). The V end lost 5 bases, the J end lost 3 bases, and 25 bases lay between the germline ends. The CDR3 runs to 18 residues. CDR3 region: CASSPYVGQGRGDYGYTF. The CDR3 DNA reads TGTGCCAGCAGCCCCTACGTTGGGCAGGGGAGGGGTGACTATGGCTACACCTTC.

This chain joins TRBV11-3 and TRBJ2-7; 7 positions match TRBD2. After removal of 3 bases from V and 7 bases from J, the junction contained 9 bases not matched to a gene. This CDR3 comprises 14 residues. The germline CDR1 and CDR2 sequences are SGHNT and YENEEA. The CDR3 bases are TGTGCCAGCAGCTTCGGGGCAGAGGGAGGGGAGCAGTACTTC. It is translated as CASSFGAEGGEQYF.

In its sample, this clone was seen once. This chain links TRBV15 with TRBJ1-1, with a possible D match to TRBD1 (6 bases). Germline CDR1 LNHNV, CDR2 YYDKDF (reference sequence). CDR3 length equals 13 residues. The V gene lost 6 bases and the J gene lost 1 base, with 9 bases spanning the gap. CDR3 DNA sequence: TGTGCCACCAGTAGGGGACAGAACACTGAAGCTTTCTTT. As protein: CATSRGQNTEAFF.

In nucleotides, the CDR3 is TGCGCCAGCAGACCAGAAGACAGGGGGCTATACGAGCAGTACTTC. It yields the protein CASRPEDRGLYEQYF. V is TRBV5-1 and J is TRBJ2-7, with TRBD1 matching over 10 bases. Germline values: CDR1 SGHRS, CDR2 YFSETQ. V lost 5 bases, J lost 4 bases, and 9 bases stayed unmatched. The CDR3 contains 15 residues.

V gene TRBV27 combines with J gene TRBJ2-1; no clear D. V was cut by 3 bases and J by 7 bases, with 19 bases left in between. Germline CDR1 is MNHEY and CDR2 is SMNVEV (reference sequence). The length of the CDR3 is 16 residues. As DNA, the CDR3 is TGTGCCAGCAGTTTGGTCCAACCTAGAGGTTCGAATGAGCAGTTCTTC. This translates into CASSLVQPRGSNEQFF.

CDR3 nucleotide sequence: TGTGCCAGCACGAGGGTAGCGGGAGGGCCGGGGACCCAGTACTTC. It translates to CASTRVAGGPGTQYF. V usage is TRBV2 and J usage is TRBJ2-5; 11 nucleotides line up with TRBD2. The CDR3 has 15 amino acids. CDR1 SNHLY and CDR2 FYNNEI come from the germline V gene. Losses at the gene ends were 7 bases for V and 7 bases for J; bases not matched to a gene: 11.

This clone was recorded only once. V and J are TRBV5-1 and TRBJ2-7, with 10 bases lining up with TRBD2. There are 14 residues in the CDR3. Germline CDR1 is SGHRS and CDR2 is YFSETQ. The V gene end was trimmed by 2 bases and the J gene end by 4 bases; junction bases not matched to a gene: 3. The CDR3 DNA is TGCGCCAGCAGCTTAGCGGGAGGGAAATACGAGCAGTACTTC. It translates to CASSLAGGKYEQYF.

This clone was picked up one time. The V call is TRBV5-6, the J call TRBJ1-2; D is perhaps TRBD1 (6 bases). The germline gives CDR1 SGHDT, CDR2 YYEEEE. The CDR3 extends over 15 amino acids. V dropped 2 bases and J dropped 6 bases, with 17 bases sitting between them. CDR3 sequence: CASSFTSRTVDGYTF. CDR3 nucleotides: TGTGCCAGCAGCTTTACCTCGAGGACAGTTGATGGCTACACCTTC.

This clone showed up just once. The V call is TRBV11-2, the J call TRBJ2-1; the match to TRBD2 covers 9 bases. Looked up from germline, CDR1 is SGHAT and CDR2 is FQNNGV. The V and J ends lost 0 bases and 15 bases, in that order; junction bases with no gene match: 6. The CDR3 contains 13 residues. The CDR3 sequence: CASSLDHSGSVFF. The CDR3 coding sequence is TGTGCCAGCAGCTTAGACCATAGCGGGAGCGTGTTCTTC.

The chain is built from TRBV7-9 and TRBJ2-1; 7 bases map to TRBD2. The CDR3 totals 14 residues. V lost 4 bases to trimming and J lost 6 bases; unmatched junction nucleotides: 6. Germline-derived CDR1 and CDR2 are SEHNR and FQNEAQ (reference sequence). CDR3 bases: TGTGCCAGCAGCTACGAGACTAGCAGCAATGAGCAGTTCTTC. Residues: CASSYETSSNEQFF.